This T cell receptor beta chain came from a study of blood T cell repertoires in COVID-19 (TCRdb year 2020). A note on the overall study: Collaborator samples came from the United States, Italy and Spain and covered acute and convalescent phases of COVID-19. Where available, HLA class I and class II types were taken from metadata supplied by the sample provider and were not determined by assay-based typing. Sample metadata almost always included a de-identified subject ID, COVID-19 status, age in years and sex. The samples were drawn from the first 160 participants of the ongoing ImmuneRACE study and from 950 to 1,500 subjects provided by 6 global collaborators. The dataset comprised deeply sampled blood TCRbeta repertoires from subjects exposed to, actively infected with, or recovered from COVID-19. The repertoires were made available in a free public database intended to serve as a resource for research on the immune response to SARS-CoV-2. The material from the prospective study consisted of cDNA or gDNA derived from T cells, B-cell-depleted T cells, or PBMCs. Beyond this particular receptor, the publication reports: Clinical and demographic metadata were provided uncurated, with the amount varying by source and participant.

TCRbeta CDR3 regions were amplified from genomic DNA using the immunoSEQ Assay, a bias-controlled multiplex PCR. For the original study's pipeline: The number of nucleated cells in each sample was estimated by amplification of reference gene primers within the assay. To quantify the absolute abundance of each unique TCRbeta CDR3 rearrangement, sequence reads were collapsed and filtered. For each sample, productive Simpson clonality was calculated as the square root of Simpson's diversity index over productive rearrangements. The immuneACCESS repertoire file appears here via TCRdb, limited to in-frame rearrangements. These files lack a portion of the clones; in checked studies, under half of the deficit traces to unresolved V genes, and the cause of the others is not known. Clonal size and the V and J genes are those of that table, whereas D and trimming came from the DNA. The sample table holds 350,000 to 400,000 clones, of which around 91% were seen once. The top ten hold approximately 1% of the sample.

Participants in the prospective study were aged roughly 18 to 89 years, lived in more than 20 United States geographic areas, and enrolled through a virtual design. To assign participants to cohorts, the prospective study relied on clinical history that participants themselves reported in a screening survey and a study questionnaire. For ImmuneRACE Cohort 3, a participant was defined as recovered based on two consecutive negative NP/OP PCR tests, clearance by a healthcare professional, or resolution of symptoms. Mobile phlebotomists in the prospective study collected whole blood, serum and a nasopharyngeal or oropharyngeal swab from every participant. Over a roughly 2-month period, participants in the prospective study had the option of providing additional blood draws and questionnaires. Blood samples from the prospective study were shipped frozen or at room temperature prior to DNA extraction.

Including the terminal cysteine and phenylalanine, the CDR3 comprises 16 residues. Only the CDR3 part of the read is kept: 48 bases, read in frame from the first base. Trimming at the junction amounts to 4 bases on V and 0 bases on J, and the germline ends lie 13 bases apart. CDR1 SGHDT and CDR2 YYEEEE were looked up in the germline V gene. On this clone: The antigen this receptor binds is unknown. The record has no base qualities; no much larger clone is one base away.

This receptor was obtained from a young man who had recovered from COVID-19. The chain joins TRBV5-6 to TRBJ1-4; the D gene cannot be named for sure. The sequenced sample was PBMCs or T cells enriched from blood (not recorded which). The base sequence is TGTGCCAGCAGCACGACGGAGCTTGCAACTAATGAAAAACTGTTTTTT. Translated, it gives CASSTTELATNEKLFF. The reference TRBV5-6 and TRBJ1-4 proteins fill in what lies around the CDR3, so the full variable domain reads DAGVTQSPTHLIKTRGQQVTLRCSPKSGHDTVSWYQQALGQGPQFIFQYYEEEERQRGNFPDRFSGHQFPNYSSELNVNALLLGDSALYLCASSTTELATNEKLFFGSGTQLSVL.